Listed below are T cell receptor beta chains from one sample, sequenced in a study of T cell responses to AZD1222 COVID-19 vaccine. Repertoires were generated with immunoSEQ multiplex PCR, while TCRdb's copy carries only in-frame clones and drops some. The repertoire consists of approximately 100,000 clones, with 87% occurring once and the leading ten covering around 4.4%. The sample in question was peripheral blood, obtained 28 days after the second AZD1222 dose. The receptor source for this set is an adult who received the AZD1222 COVID-19 vaccine. The CDR3 runs from the conserved cysteine through the conserved F or W. Fields, in order: J gene, clone size, CDR3 length, V gene, D gene, CDR3 DNA, CDR3 protein. D genes are given only for firm matches. Size values are once, few and many counts, or a class for expanded clones, and some rows have none.

J: TRBJ1-1
size: NA
length: 15
V: TRBV13
D: TRBD1
DNA: TGTGCCAGCTCCCTCAGGGGGCTAGGGAACACTGAAGCTTTCTTT
CDR3: CASSLRGLGNTEAFF

J: TRBJ1-5
size: NA
length: 17
V: TRBV6-6
D: TRBD1
DNA: TGTGCCAGCAGTCCAAGTAGACAGGGCTTGGTCAATCAGCCCCAGCATTTT
CDR3: CASSPSRQGLVNQPQHF

J: TRBJ2-3
size: NA
length: 17
V: TRBV3-1/TRBV3-2
D: TRBD2
DNA: TGTGCCAGCAGCCATCCCCGAGGGGCTAGCGGAGGGGATACGCAGTATTTT
CDR3: CASSHPRGASGGDTQYF

J: TRBJ2-1
size: NA
length: 14
V: TRBV11-1
D: NA
DNA: TGTGCCAGCAGACGGCTGGGCTCCTACAATGAGCAGTTCTTC
CDR3: CASRRLGSYNEQFF

J: TRBJ2-7
size: NA
length: 14
V: TRBV4-2
D: NA
DNA: TGTGCCAGCAGCCAAGAAGGATTTCCGGGCGAGCAGTACTTC
CDR3: CASSQEGFPGEQYF

J: TRBJ2-2
size: NA
length: 14
V: TRBV2
D: TRBD1
DNA: TGTGCCAGCAGCCGGGACAGGGATTCACGGGAGCTGTTTTTT
CDR3: CASSRDRDSRELFF

J: TRBJ1-2
size: NA
length: 13
V: TRBV9
D: NA
DNA: TGTGCCAGCAGCGTAGCGGGGGGCAAGGGCTACACCTTC
CDR3: CASSVAGGKGYTF

J: TRBJ2-5
size: NA
length: 16
V: TRBV9
D: TRBD1
DNA: TGTGCCAGCAGCGTTCGACAGGGATGGGACCAAGAGACCCAGTACTTC
CDR3: CASSVRQGWDQETQYF

J: TRBJ2-1
size: NA
length: 16
V: TRBV5-1
D: NA
DNA: TGCGCCAGCAGCTTGTACCGGGGGAGCTCCTACAATGAGCAGTTCTTC
CDR3: CASSLYRGSSYNEQFF

J: TRBJ1-2
size: NA
length: 14
V: TRBV30
D: NA
DNA: TGTGCCTGGAGTCAGAGCCGGGGGGCGCATGGCTACACCTTC
CDR3: CAWSQSRGAHGYTF

J: TRBJ2-7
size: once
length: 15
V: TRBV18
D: NA
DNA: TGTGCCAGCTATCCTCAGGCAGGTCAGACAAACGAGCAGTACTTC
CDR3: CASYPQAGQTNEQYF

J: TRBJ1-2
size: NA
length: 11
V: TRBV7-4
D: NA
DNA: TGTGCCAGCAGCTTACTTCACGGCTACACCTTC
CDR3: CASSLLHGYTF

J: TRBJ2-1
size: once
length: 15
V: TRBV5-1
D: NA
DNA: TGCGCCAGCAGCTTGGGGGGGACGGAGTACAATGAGCAGTTCTTC
CDR3: CASSLGGTEYNEQFF

J: TRBJ1-6
size: NA
length: 16
V: TRBV30
D: NA
DNA: TGTGCCTGGAGTGCAGGGAGGTTCGCCTATAATTCACCCCTCCACTTT
CDR3: CAWSAGRFAYNSPLHF

J: TRBJ1-2
size: NA
length: 14
V: TRBV25-1
D: NA
DNA: TGTGCCAGCAGCGCGGCAGGGCGCGCCGGTGGCTACACCTTC
CDR3: CASSAAGRAGGYTF